Listed below are T cell receptor beta chains from one sample, sequenced in a study of blood T cell repertoires in COVID-19. Produced via immunoSEQ multiplex PCR; TCRdb's table is partial and in-frame only. The sample records over 120,000 clones, roughly 87% being singletons. What was sequenced was peripheral blood. These receptors all come from a man aged 70-80 years with acute or convalescent COVID-19. CDR3s include the opening cysteine and the closing phenylalanine or tryptophan. A D gene is named only where the DNA matches it firmly. Expanded clones are given a class, and other clones once, few, many or no size at all.

>few|TRBD1|TRBV6-5|TRBJ1-6
TGTGCCATCCTCTTAAGACAGGGGAATTCACCCCTCCACTTT
CAILLRQGNSPLHF
>.|TRBD2|TRBV9|TRBJ2-1
TGTGCCAGCAGCGAGACTAGCGGGAGGCAAAATGAGCAGTTCTTC
CASSETSGRQNEQFF
>.|.|TRBV11-2|TRBJ1-2
TGTGCCAGCAGCTTAGATAAGGGGAATCATGGCTACACCTTC
CASSLDKGNHGYTF
>.|TRBD1|TRBV19|TRBJ1-1
TGTGCCAGTAGTTCAACAGGGGGCTGGACTGAAGCTTTCTTT
CASSSTGGWTEAFF
>.|.|TRBV15|TRBJ2-1
TGTGCCACCGGAAGCCTGTCCGGGATCAATGAGCAGTTCTTC
CATGSLSGINEQFF
>.|.|TRBV5-1|TRBJ2-7
TGCGCCAGCAGCGGGTCGGGGATGACCTACGAGCAGTACTTC
CASSGSGMTYEQYF
>.|TRBD2|TRBV28|TRBJ2-5
TGTGCCAGCAGTTTGGCTGAGGGACTAGCGGGAACCCAGGGCCTAGAGACCCAGTACTTC
CASSLAEGLAGTQGLETQYF
>.|.|TRBV29-1|TRBJ1-3
TGCAGCGTTTTGGGACATTCTGGAAACACCATATATTTT
CSVLGHSGNTIYF
>once|TRBD2|TRBV28|TRBJ2-2
TGTGCCAGCAGTTTATCTGGTCGCGGGAGGGCCGGGGAGCTGTTTTTT
CASSLSGRGRAGELFF
>.|.|TRBV5-1|TRBJ1-1
TGCGCCAGCAGCTTGAACAGGGACACTGAAGCTTTCTTT
CASSLNRDTEAFF
>.|.|TRBV5-1|TRBJ2-5
TGCGCCAGCAGCTTCCAGGGGGAGACCCAGTACTTC
CASSFQGETQYF
>.|TRBD1|TRBV2|TRBJ1-2
TGTGCCAGCAGTGGGGACAGGGGCGGCTACACCTTC
CASSGDRGGYTF
>.|TRBD1|TRBV5-1|TRBJ1-5
TGCGCCAGCAGCCCTGGACAGGGTTCAGGTCAGCCCCAGCATTTT
CASSPGQGSGQPQHF
>.|TRBD1|TRBV29-1|TRBJ1-2
TGCAGCGTTGAGATCGCTCCGGGACAGAAAGCTAACTATGGCTACACCTTC
CSVEIAPGQKANYGYTF
>.|.|TRBV28|TRBJ2-5
TGTGCCAGCAGTCCACAGGGTTTCCGGGTTCGGGAGACCCAGTACTTC
CASSPQGFRVRETQYF
>.|.|TRBV4-1|TRBJ2-2
TGCGCCAGCAGCCAAGATTGGGCGGCGGGCACCGGGGAGCTGTTTTTT
CASSQDWAAGTGELFF
>.|.|TRBV7-2|TRBJ2-3
TGTGCCAGCAGCTTAGCGGTGGGGCCGCGGACAGATACGCAGTATTTT
CASSLAVGPRTDTQYF
>.|.|TRBV28|TRBJ1-2
TGTGCCAGCAGTTTCGCCAGGGTGTATGTAGAAGGCTACACCTTC
CASSFARVYVEGYTF
>.|.|TRBV6-6|TRBJ1-1
TGTGCCATCTCGGTGGAGGGGAGGGGAAAAAACACTGAAGCTTTCTTT
CAISVEGRGKNTEAFF
>.|.|TRBV27|TRBJ2-1
TGTGCCAGCAGTTTTAGTCTAGTAGGTCGAAACGAGCAGTTCTTC
CASSFSLVGRNEQFF
>few|.|TRBV10-1|TRBJ2-1
TGCGCCAGCAGCGATAACCCCAGAGGGAGTTACAATGAGCAGTTCTTC
CASSDNPRGSYNEQFF
>.|TRBD1|TRBV18|TRBJ1-4
TGTGCCAGCTCACCACGACAGGGAAGGGATGAAAAACTGTTTTTT
CASSPRQGRDEKLFF
>.|TRBD1|TRBV5-4|TRBJ2-2
TGTGCCAGCAGCTCTGCCCCGGGACAGGGAATAACGAGCACCGGGGAGCTGTTTTTT
CASSSAPGQGITSTGELFF
>few|.|TRBV3-1/TRBV3-2|TRBJ2-1
TGTGCCAGCAGCCATACCTCCTTAGCGTATCTAGAAAAGGATGAGCAGTTCTTC
CASSHTSLAYLEKDEQFF
>once|TRBD1|TRBV11-1|TRBJ2-5
TGTGCCAGCAGCTTCGGACAGGGAGTGGAGACCCAGTACTTC
CASSFGQGVETQYF
>.|.|TRBV14|TRBJ1-2
TGTGCCAGCGGCGGGGGGAAACCATCCGAAAACTATGGCTACACCTTC
CASGGGKPSENYGYTF
>once|.|TRBV10-2|TRBJ2-2
TGCGCCAGCAGCTTATACACCGGGGAGCTGTTTTTT
CASSLYTGELFF
>.|TRBD1|TRBV6-5|TRBJ2-7
TGTGCCAGTGGGACAGGGGGCTTCTACGAGCAGTACTTC
CASGTGGFYEQYF
>once|.|TRBV10-1|TRBJ2-3
TGCGCCAGCAGTGAGAGCCCGGCGGGGACAGATACGCAGTATTTT
CASSESPAGTDTQYF
>once|TRBD1|TRBV19|TRBJ1-1
TGTGCCAGTACCCAGGACAGGGGGCCCAATACGGCATTT
CASTQDRGPNTAF
>.|.|TRBV19|TRBJ2-2
TGTGCCAGCAGCGGTTATAGTGGACCCGGGGAGCTGTTTTTT
CASSGYSGPGELFF
>.|.|TRBV9|TRBJ2-1
TGTGCCAGCAGCGACCCGGGAACCTACAATGAGCAGTTCTTC
CASSDPGTYNEQFF
>few|.|TRBV29-1|TRBJ1-2
TGCAGCGTTGTCCAGGGGACCGGGTATGGCTACACCTTC
CSVVQGTGYGYTF
>.|.|TRBV15|TRBJ2-1
TGTGCCACCAGCAGAGTCTCGGAAAGGGGACTCAGGGCGTTCTTC
CATSRVSERGLRAFF
>.|TRBD1|TRBV28|TRBJ1-4
TGTGCCAGCACCGCCCCGGGACAGGGCGAAAAACTGTTTTTT
CASTAPGQGEKLFF
>.|.|TRBV28|TRBJ1-3
TGTGCCAGCAGCGTAGGGGGTACTGGAAACACCATATATTTT
CASSVGGTGNTIYF
>.|TRBD1|TRBV12-5|TRBJ1-1
TGTGCTAGTGGTTTGGGACAGGGGAGGGCTTTCTTT
CASGLGQGRAFF
>.|TRBD1|TRBV6-5|TRBJ1-6
TGTGCCAGCACCGCAAAGGACAGGGGTTATTCACCCCTCCACTTT
CASTAKDRGYSPLHF
>.|TRBD1|TRBV18|TRBJ2-3
TGTGCCAGCTCACTCCGGGACAGGGGCCGACAACGGGGGACAGATACGCAGTATTTT
CASSLRDRGRQRGTDTQYF
>.|.|TRBV24-1|TRBJ1-1
TGTGCCACCGCCAGGGGCACTGAAGCTTTCTTT
CATARGTEAFF
>few|.|TRBV9|TRBJ1-1
TGTGCCAGCAGCGCATCTTACAGGAACACTGAAGCTTTCTTT
CASSASYRNTEAFF
>.|.|TRBV11-2|TRBJ2-2
TGTGCCAGCAGCTTAGTGCCCCGGACCGGGGAGCTGTTTTTT
CASSLVPRTGELFF
>.|.|TRBV7-8|TRBJ1-2
TGTGCCAGCAGCTTAGCGGGGACGGGGGATAACTATGGCTACACCTTC
CASSLAGTGDNYGYTF
>.|TRBD2|TRBV7-3|TRBJ2-5
TGTGCCAGCAGCTTAAATGCGGGAGAGGCTGAGACCCAGTACTTC
CASSLNAGEAETQYF
>.|.|TRBV6-5|TRBJ1-5
TGTGCCAGCAGCCAGGACTATAGCAATCAGCCCCAGCATTTT
CASSQDYSNQPQHF
>few|.|TRBV6-4|TRBJ2-2
TGTGCCAGCAGTTACAGGGATAACACCGGGGAGCTGTTTTTT
CASSYRDNTGELFF
>.|TRBD2|TRBV7-9|TRBJ2-5
TGTGCCAGCAGCCGAGCTAGCGGGAGTCTTCAAGAGACCCAGTACTTC
CASSRASGSLQETQYF
>.|TRBD1|TRBV5-1|TRBJ1-6
TGCGCCAGCAGCTTGACGGGACAGGGTGATTCACCCCTCCACTTT
CASSLTGQGDSPLHF
>once|TRBD2|TRBV6-2/TRBV6-3|TRBJ2-1
TGTGCCAGCAGTTACTCGAGGCGGGGGGGTAATGAGCAGTTCTTC
CASSYSRRGGNEQFF
>.|.|TRBV5-4|TRBJ2-3
TGTGCCAGCAGCCCTGGGACTCAAGCAGATACGCAGTATTTT
CASSPGTQADTQYF
>.|.|TRBV2|TRBJ1-1
TGTGCCAGCAGGGGAGAGATGAACACTGAAGCTTTCTTT
CASRGEMNTEAFF
>.|.|TRBV6-5|TRBJ2-5
TGTGCCAGCAGTTACTCGACTCGCTTTGGGACCCAGTACTTC
CASSYSTRFGTQYF
>.|.|TRBV20-1|TRBJ2-7
TGCAGTGCTCAGAGCTCGACAGGCAACCCCTTC
CSAQSSTGNPF
>once|.|TRBV18|TRBJ1-5
TGTGCCAGCTCACGATTGGGGGGTGATCAGCCCCAGCATTTT
CASSRLGGDQPQHF
>once|TRBD1|TRBV7-9|TRBJ2-2
TGTGCCAGCAGCCCGACAGGGGGGAGCGGGGAGCTGTTTTTT
CASSPTGGSGELFF